The 31 T cell receptor beta chains presented below share a single source sample, sequenced in a study of blood T cell repertoires in COVID-19. Data came from immunoSEQ multiplex PCR; TCRdb stores just in-frame clones and leaves some out. The sample contains approximately 70,000 clones, approximately 79% of which appear only once. The sample consisted of peripheral blood. Source of these receptors: a woman between 45 and 60 years old with acute or convalescent COVID-19.

V usage is TRBV5-1 and J usage is TRBJ2-6, with TRBD1 matching 10 bases. Germline V gives CDR1 SGHRS, CDR2 YFSETQ. CDR3 length: 17 residues. Trimming at V came to 5 bases and at J to 0 bases, leaving 5 bases not matched to a gene. In DNA, the CDR3 is TGCGCCAGCAGGACCGGGACAGGGGCCTCTGGGGCCAACGTCCTGACTTTC. Amino acid sequence: CASRTGTGASGANVLTF.

The rearrangement links TRBV24-1 to TRBJ1-2; D may be TRBD1 (5 bases). Trimming took off 4 bases at V and 2 bases at J, with 19 bases between the two ends. The CDR3 is 17 amino acids. CDR1 is KGHDR and CDR2 is SFDVKD in the germline V gene. In nucleotides, the CDR3 is TGTGCCACCAGTGACTATTTGGGACTCTCACGGAACTATGGCTACACCTTC. Protein sequence: CATSDYLGLSRNYGYTF.

The CDR3 protein is CASSLEVGGGTEAFF. The CDR3 nucleotides read TGTGCCAGCAGCTTGGAGGTAGGCGGGGGGACTGAAGCTTTCTTT. The chain links TRBV5-5 to TRBJ1-1; maybe TRBD1 (5 bases). The CDR3 contains 15 residues. CDR1 and CDR2 from the germline V gene are SGHKS and YYEKEE (reference sequence). The ends were cut back, 0 bases at V and 5 bases at J, with 14 bases in the middle.

This clone occurred a few times. This chain links TRBV29-1 with TRBJ2-3; D may be TRBD2 (5 bases). Germline V CDR1 and CDR2: SQVTM, ANQGSEA. Trimming cost V 7 bases and J 1 base, with 12 bases left between them. CDR3 length: 13 residues. CDR3 in DNA: TGCAGCGCCGCGGGCCCTGGCACAGATACGCAGTATTTT. It codes for CSAAGPGTDTQYF.

The chain recombines TRBV7-8 with TRBJ2-1, with 12 nucleotides matching TRBD2. Germline CDR1 is SGHVS and CDR2 is FQNEAQ. The CDR3 is made up of 16 amino acids. V lost 5 bases, J lost 7 bases, and 9 bases stayed unmatched. This CDR3 is CASSRRLAGDPNEQFF. In DNA, the CDR3 is TGTGCCAGCAGCCGGAGACTAGCGGGAGATCCGAATGAGCAGTTCTTC.

The DNA for the CDR3 is TGCAGCGTTGTTAGGCAGGCGAACACTGAAGCTTTCTTT. Protein product: CSVVRQANTEAFF. This chain joins TRBV29-1 and TRBJ1-1; D gene ambiguous. CDR3 length: 13 amino acids. The V gene's germline CDR1 is SQVTM and CDR2 ANQGSEA. V was clipped by 4 bases and J by 1 base, with 10 bases between them.

This clone showed up many times. The chain uses TRBV5-1 and TRBJ2-7, with a possible D match to TRBD1 (6 bases). The CDR3 extends over 13 amino acids. V lost 2 bases to trimming and J lost 5 bases, with 11 bases between them. The germline gives CDR1 SGHRS, CDR2 YFSETQ. The CDR3 spells CASSFSGAHEQYF. As DNA, the CDR3 is TGCGCCAGCAGCTTCTCAGGGGCCCACGAGCAGTACTTC.

The V gene is TRBV28, the J gene TRBJ2-1; 13 bases match TRBD2. Unmatched junction bases numbered 7, after V lost 6 bases and J lost 5 bases. Germline CDR1 reads MDHEN; CDR2 reads SYDVKM. The CDR3 totals 16 residues. The CDR3: CASRFIGTSGNNEQFF. CDR3 DNA sequence: TGTGCCAGCAGATTCATCGGGACTAGCGGGAACAATGAGCAGTTCTTC.

V usage is TRBV5-1 and J usage is TRBJ1-3; D unclear. The V end lost 4 bases, the J end lost 0 bases, and 11 bases lay between the germline ends. Germline CDR1 and CDR2: SGHRS and YFSETQ. CDR3 length equals 15 residues. The CDR3 nucleotides read TGCGCCAGCAGCCCACTTCAGGCCTCTGGAAACACCATATATTTT. Amino acids: CASSPLQASGNTIYF.

The table lists this clone with a count of one. The V gene is TRBV5-1, the J gene TRBJ2-1; 12 bases align to TRBD2. This CDR3 is built from 15 residues. Germline V gene data show CDR1 as SGHRS and CDR2 as YFSETQ. V lost 4 bases, J lost 5 bases, and 4 bases stayed unmatched. In DNA, the CDR3 is TGCGCCAGCAGCCACCTAGCGGGAGGGGACAATGAGCAGTTCTTC. Encoded protein: CASSHLAGGDNEQFF.

This rearrangement joins TRBV29-1 to TRBJ1-1, with D perhaps TRBD1 (5 bases). CDR1 is SQVTM and CDR2 is ANQGSEA in the germline V gene. The ends were cut back, 5 bases at V and 7 bases at J, with 14 bases in the middle. This CDR3 is built from 12 residues. This CDR3 is CSVRGDGGEAFF. In DNA, the CDR3 is TGCAGCGTTCGAGGGGACGGGGGTGAAGCTTTCTTT.

The rearrangement uses TRBV3-1 (or the pseudogene TRBV3-2) and TRBJ2-1; 15 bases fit TRBD2. With V trimmed by 2 bases and J by 3 bases, 8 bases remained unmatched. The germline V gene has CDR1 LGHDT and CDR2 YNNKEL (reference sequence). The CDR3 runs 19 residues. The CDR3 sequence: CASSQSPGTSGGFYNEQFF. CDR3 sequence (DNA): TGTGCCAGCAGCCAATCCCCCGGGACTAGCGGGGGGTTCTACAATGAGCAGTTCTTC.

This clone was counted a single time. J is TRBJ2-1 and V is TRBV2; perhaps TRBD1 as D (6 bases). Germline-derived CDR1 and CDR2 are SNHLY and FYNNEI. This CDR3 has 12 residues. Trimming removed 5 bases from V and 7 bases from J, with 9 bases in between. The CDR3 here is CASSRTGNEQFF. CDR3 nucleotide sequence: TGTGCCAGCAGTAGAACAGGGAATGAGCAGTTCTTC.

V gene TRBV29-1 combines with J gene TRBJ2-4; tentative D call: TRBD1 (6 bases). The CDR3 loop spans 12 amino acids. CDR1 is SQVTM, CDR2 ANQGSEA, per germline. V lost 7 bases to trimming and J lost 7 bases, with 14 bases between them. This CDR3 is CSGSATGNIQYF. CDR3 in DNA: TGCAGCGGCTCCGCCACAGGGAACATTCAGTACTTC.

By proportion, this clone is medium-sized. The J gene is TRBJ2-1, the V gene TRBV4-3, with D possibly being TRBD2 (6 bases). Germline lookup yields CDR1 LGHNA and CDR2 YSLEER. Trimming pared 0 bases from V and 8 bases from J, leaving 14 bases between. The CDR3 runs to 15 residues. In DNA, the CDR3 is TGCGCCAGCAGCCAAGATCCCCGGGACTGGGATGAGCAGTTCTTC. Translating gives CASSQDPRDWDEQFF.

The chain employs TRBV27 and TRBJ1-1, with D uncertain. The CDR3 is 14 residues long. V lost 4 bases and J 1 base, leaving 10 bases between the germline ends. Germline V gives CDR1 MNHEY, CDR2 SMNVEV (reference sequence). This CDR3 reads CASSSRVGNTEAFF. The CDR3 DNA sequence: TGTGCCAGCAGTTCGCGTGTTGGGAACACTGAAGCTTTCTTT.

The genes are TRBV5-5 and TRBJ2-1; D unclear. In germline, CDR1 is SGHKS, CDR2 YYEKEE (reference sequence). V was cut by 4 bases and J by 0 bases, with 17 bases left in between. This CDR3 is 17 amino acids long. The DNA for the CDR3 is TGTGCCAGCAGCCGCAAAATTACTACATCCTCCTACAATGAGCAGTTCTTC. This gives the protein CASSRKITTSSYNEQFF.

CDR3 DNA sequence: TGTGCCAGTAGGAGCGGGGGGGGCACAGATACGCAGTATTTT. Its protein product is CASRSGGGTDTQYF. V usage is TRBV19 and J usage is TRBJ2-3; 10 bases match TRBD2. Germline assignment: CDR1 LNHDA and CDR2 SQIVND (reference sequence). The CDR3 spans 14 residues. The trim removed 6 bases at V and 1 base at J, leaving 1 base unmatched.

This clone turned up a few times. J is TRBJ2-3 and V is TRBV29-1; 7 bases fit TRBD1. This CDR3 has 15 residues. J was trimmed by 3 bases and V by 4 bases; bases with no gene match: 10. Germline CDR1 is SQVTM and CDR2 is ANQGSEA. CDR3 DNA sequence: TGCAGCGTTGTTGAGGGGGCAGCGAGGACAGATACGCAGTATTTT. This translates into CSVVEGAARTDTQYF.

The V and J genes are TRBV28 and TRBJ1-5; 8 bases match TRBD1. Germline V lookup: CDR1 MDHEN, CDR2 SYDVKM. The CDR3 is 16 amino acids. V was clipped by 5 bases and J by 13 bases; unmatched bases: 19. The DNA for the CDR3 is TGTGCCAGCAGTGTTCCGGGACAGGTATCTTCTCAGGCTCAGCATTTT. This gives the protein CASSVPGQVSSQAQHF.

The chain is built from TRBV20-1 and TRBJ2-7, with D perhaps TRBD1 (5 bases). V was shortened by 3 bases and J by 3 bases, with 15 bases between the two germline ends. This CDR3 is built from 14 residues. Per germline, CDR1 DFQATT and CDR2 SNEGSKA (reference sequence). The DNA for the CDR3 is TGCAGTGCTAGTATCCCGACAGCGAGCTACGAGCAGTACTTC. This translates into CSASIPTASYEQYF.

CDR3 in amino acids: CATRQGGLDGYTF. The CDR3 coding sequence is TGTGCCACCCGACAGGGAGGTTTGGATGGCTACACCTTC. The chain is built from TRBV10-3 and TRBJ1-2, with 7 bases aligning to TRBD1. The CDR3 length is 13 residues. Per the germline V gene, CDR1 is ENHRY and CDR2 is SYGVKD. Trimming took 10 bases from V and 6 from J; bases not matched to a gene: 11.

V is TRBV6-2 or TRBV6-3 and J is TRBJ2-7; tentative D call: TRBD1 (6 bases). The germline V gene has CDR1 MNHEY and CDR2 SVGEGT. This CDR3 contains 15 residues. V dropped 4 bases and J dropped 5 bases, with 18 bases sitting between them. CDR3 sequence: CASSFLTGNPHEQYF. The DNA of the CDR3 is TGTGCCAGCAGTTTCCTTACAGGGAACCCCCACGAGCAGTACTTC.

This chain links TRBV4-1 with TRBJ1-2; D perhaps matches TRBD1 (6 bases). The CDR3 contains 16 residues. Germline V lookup: CDR1 MGHRA, CDR2 YSYEKL. The V end lost 1 base, the J end lost 3 bases, and 15 bases lay between the germline ends. The CDR3 coding sequence is TGCGCCAGCAGCCAAGCCCGTGGAGGGGGGGACTATGGCTACACCTTC. As protein: CASSQARGGGDYGYTF.

The sample holds one count of this clone. J is TRBJ2-2 and V is TRBV6-2 or TRBV6-3; 9 bases align to TRBD1. Germline CDR1 reads MNHEY; CDR2 reads SVGEGT. CDR3 length equals 16 residues. Trimming cost V 5 bases and J 2 bases; bases outside gene matches: 6. The CDR3 reads CASSNWDRVNTGELFF. The DNA of the CDR3 is TGTGCCAGCAGTAACTGGGACAGGGTTAACACCGGGGAGCTGTTTTTT.

V and J are TRBV18 and TRBJ1-4; 8 nucleotides agree with TRBD1. This CDR3 has 16 residues. The J segment lost 4 bases and the V segment lost 2 bases, leaving 6 bases of the junction unmatched. The V gene's germline CDR1 is KGHSH and CDR2 LQKENI. The CDR3 DNA is TGTGCCAGCTCACCAGGACACGGACAGGGTAATGAAAAACTGTTTTTT. Protein product: CASSPGHGQGNEKLFF.

The chain employs TRBV19 and TRBJ1-5; D not resolved. Germline assignment: CDR1 LNHDA and CDR2 SQIVND (reference sequence). This CDR3 region has 13 residues. Trimming took off 3 bases at V and 2 bases at J, with 5 bases between the two ends. The CDR3 DNA follows: TGTGCCAGTAGTATGCAGGGCAATCAGCCCCAGCATTTT. As protein: CASSMQGNQPQHF. Filled out from reference TRBV19 and TRBJ1-5, the complete variable domain reads DGGITQSPKYLFRKEGQNVTLSCEQNLNHDAMYWYRQDPGQGLRLIYYSQIVNDFQKGDIAEGYSVSREKKESFPLTVTSAQKNPTAFYLCASSMQGNQPQHFGDGTRLSIL.

This clone was found a few times. The rearrangement uses TRBV2 and TRBJ2-2; tentatively, D is TRBD1 (6 bases). The ends were cut back, 8 bases at V and 4 bases at J, with 17 bases in the middle. CDR1 is SNHLY and CDR2 is FYNNEI in the germline V gene. This CDR3 is 15 amino acids long. This CDR3 is CASFGTSKVTGELFF. In DNA form, the CDR3 reads TGTGCCAGCTTTGGGACATCGAAGGTCACCGGGGAGCTGTTTTTT.

The sample holds a few counts of this clone. The gene calls are TRBV19 and TRBJ2-4; 7 bases fit TRBD2. The V gene end was trimmed by 0 bases and the J gene end by 0 bases; junction bases not matched to a gene: 8. The CDR3 runs to 18 residues. CDR1 is LNHDA and CDR2 is SQIVND in the germline V gene (reference sequence). CDR3 sequence: CASSIELGTTIAKNIQYF. DNA of the CDR3: TGTGCCAGTAGTATAGAACTCGGGACTACCATAGCCAAAAACATTCAGTACTTC.

This clone was seen ten or more times. Other nucleotide sequences from this sample produce the same CDR3. The chain couples TRBV3-1 (or the pseudogene TRBV3-2) to TRBJ2-1; 7 nucleotides line up with TRBD2. Germline assignment: CDR1 LGHDT and CDR2 YNNKEL (reference sequence). CDR3 size: 23 residues. With V trimmed by 4 bases and J by 4 bases, 31 bases remained unmatched. In nucleotides, the CDR3 is TGTGCCAGCAGCCCCTTGTTCGGGGTTGGGGGTCCTAGGGGCCCCGGGGGGTACAATGAGCAGTTCTTC. Residues: CASSPLFGVGGPRGPGGYNEQFF.

CDR3 protein: CASSPDGNSYEQYF. In nucleotides, the CDR3 is TGCGCCAGCAGTCCAGACGGGAACTCCTACGAGCAGTACTTC. The rearrangement joins TRBV5-1 to TRBJ2-7, with a tentative D call TRBD2 (5 bases). This CDR3 is built from 14 residues. CDR1 and CDR2 from the germline V gene are SGHRS and YFSETQ. V gave up 5 bases and J gave up 0 bases, with 12 bases separating them.